This entry is about one TCR beta chain. Its target is not known. Clones were sequenced by immunoSEQ multiplex PCR, and TCRdb holds only the in-frame ones, with some missing. The profile covers 150,000 to 200,000 clones, with roughly nine tenths appearing a single time and around 10% taken by the ten largest. This sample is drawn from a study of radiation and T cells in renal cell carcinoma. Notes on the study in general: From baseline, blood top tumor clonotypes peaked at 2 weeks post-radiation.

As to time point: blood 4 weeks post-SBRT, at nephrectomy. Treatment reported: 15 Gy SBRT to primary tumor, nephrectomy 4 weeks later. Nephrectomy followed 15 Gy stereotactic body radiation by 4 weeks. Blood was sampled at baseline, 2 weeks and 4 weeks after SBRT. This renal cell carcinoma was of the clear cell type. The sample consisted of blood, taken from a patient whose treatment included radiotherapy and nephrectomy. This TCR derives from a woman in her 50s with renal cell carcinoma.

CDR3 residues: CASSLKAGLEYF. The CDR3 DNA follows: TGTGCCAGCAGCCTGAAGGCGGGGCTGGAGTATTTT. V is TRBV5-6 and J is TRBJ2-3; D is perhaps TRBD2 (6 bases). In germline, CDR1 is SGHDT, CDR2 YYEEEE. V shed 4 bases and J shed 13 bases, with 16 bases lying between them. This CDR3 is 12 amino acids long.